This T cell receptor (beta chain) was recovered during a study of T cell repertoires in cytomegalovirus infection. Study details: Indicated by public TCR beta signatures were CMV infection and matching HLA type. Study results and caveats: There were HLA-C-restricted CMV-specific TCR beta clonotypes dominating the ex vivo response. Adding up the frequency of public TCR beta families identified people who carried CMV plus the relevant HLA.

A remark on this clonotype: The antigen is undetermined.

Each CDR3 protein is one row after TCRdb ran MiXCR on the reads. The sample yields roughly 720,000 distinct CDR3 sequences, approximately 34% seen once. CDR1 is LNHDA, CDR2 SQIVND, per germline (reference sequence). V was trimmed by 5 bases and J by 1 base, leaving 12 bases between them. This CDR3 is built from 14 residues. V and J are TRBV19 and TRBJ2-7; the D gene is possibly TRBD1 (5 bases). The sequenced sample was PBMCs. The sequence came from a human donor in good health (CMV status not recorded). Some clones in this sample may be carry-over from other donors' samples. CDR3 region: CASSGRASSYEQYF. As DNA, the CDR3 is TGTGCCAGTAGTGGCAGGGCGAGTTCCTACGAGCAGTACTTC.